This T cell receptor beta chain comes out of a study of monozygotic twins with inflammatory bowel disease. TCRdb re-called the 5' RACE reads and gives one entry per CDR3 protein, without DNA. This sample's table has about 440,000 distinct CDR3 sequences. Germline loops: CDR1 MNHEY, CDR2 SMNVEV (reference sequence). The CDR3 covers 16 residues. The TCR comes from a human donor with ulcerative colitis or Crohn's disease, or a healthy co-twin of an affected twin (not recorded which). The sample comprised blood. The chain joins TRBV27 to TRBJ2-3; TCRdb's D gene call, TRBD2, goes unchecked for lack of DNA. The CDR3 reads CASSPRLTARWAPQYF.